This record covers a single TCR beta chain. The data were taken from a study of Graves' ophthalmopathy and Graves' hyperthyroidism. The V and J ends lost 1 base and 4 bases, in that order; junction bases with no gene match: 7. The CDR3 is 16 residues long. Germline assignment: CDR1 SGHTA and CDR2 FQGNSA. Amplifying from RNA transcripts, the study obtained TCR beta CDR3 regions. First-round RT-PCR with HTBI primers preceded a second-round multiplex PCR. TCRdb re-called the multiplex PCR reads through MiXCR, storing one row per CDR3 protein. In the table there are about 590,000 distinct CDR3 sequences, under 40% of which are singletons. Uncontrolled infections, pregnancy, lactation or other autoimmune diseases led to patient exclusion. Orbital computed tomography, together with clinical symptoms, serum thyroxine, TRAb and thyroid ultrasound, was used for diagnosis.

This receptor was taken from an adult man with Graves' hyperthyroidism. Material: peripheral blood or thyroid tissue (not recorded which). The rearrangement uses TRBV7-2 and TRBJ2-3, with TRBD2 matching 8 bases. As DNA, the CDR3 is TGTGCCAGCAGCTTAGGCGGACTAGCTAGCGCAGATACGCAGTATTTT. This encodes CASSLGGLASADTQYF.